This T cell receptor beta chain emerged from a study of shared clonotypes between healthy human individuals. Study findings and constraints: Some clonotypes were shared by all four sorted-subset donors, while others were not shared. The non-shared ones had lower generation probabilities than the shared ones.

Adult Caucasians living in Nashville, Tennessee made up all of the donors. The assay was immunoSEQ multiplex PCR, and TCRdb's table has in-frame clones only and misses some. This table has some 2,000,000 clones, approximately 95% appearing once. To note about this clone: What it binds is unknown.

Germline assignment: CDR1 SGHTA and CDR2 FQGNSA. Trimming took off 1 base at V and 1 base at J, with 8 bases between the two ends. The CDR3 extends over 14 amino acids. The rearrangement joins TRBV7-2 to TRBJ2-7; D is undetermined. The receptor's source is a man aged 18 to 29 in good health. Material for sequencing was naive CD4+ T cells sorted from blood. Subset: CD45RA+ positively selected. Here the CDR3 DNA reads TGTGCCAGCAGCTTAGGGCGGATTTCCTACGAGCAGTACTTC. Its translation: CASSLGRISYEQYF.